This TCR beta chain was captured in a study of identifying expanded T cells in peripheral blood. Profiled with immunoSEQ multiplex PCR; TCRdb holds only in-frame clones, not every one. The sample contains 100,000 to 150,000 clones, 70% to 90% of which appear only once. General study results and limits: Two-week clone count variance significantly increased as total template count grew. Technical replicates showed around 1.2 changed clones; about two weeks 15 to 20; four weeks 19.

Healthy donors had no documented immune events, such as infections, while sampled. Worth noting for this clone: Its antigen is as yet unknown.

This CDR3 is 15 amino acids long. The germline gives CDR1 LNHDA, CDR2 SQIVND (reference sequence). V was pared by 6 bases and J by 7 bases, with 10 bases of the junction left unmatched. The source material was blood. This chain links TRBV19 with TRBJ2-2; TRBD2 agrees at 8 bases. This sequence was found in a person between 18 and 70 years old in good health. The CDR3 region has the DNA TGTGCCAGTAGAAGCTGGCGGGAGGTTGGCGGGGAGCTGTTTTTT. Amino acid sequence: CASRSWREVGGELFF.